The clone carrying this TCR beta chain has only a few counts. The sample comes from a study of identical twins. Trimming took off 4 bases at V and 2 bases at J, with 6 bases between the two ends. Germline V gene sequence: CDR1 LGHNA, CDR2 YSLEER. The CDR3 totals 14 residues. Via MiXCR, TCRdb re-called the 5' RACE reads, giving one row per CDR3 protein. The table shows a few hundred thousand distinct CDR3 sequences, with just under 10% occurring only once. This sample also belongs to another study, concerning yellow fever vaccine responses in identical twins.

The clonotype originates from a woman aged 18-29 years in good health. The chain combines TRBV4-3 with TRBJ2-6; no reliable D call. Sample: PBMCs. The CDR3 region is CASSRYTGANVLTF. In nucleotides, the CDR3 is TGCGCCAGCAGCCGCTACACTGGGGCCAACGTCCTGACTTTC.